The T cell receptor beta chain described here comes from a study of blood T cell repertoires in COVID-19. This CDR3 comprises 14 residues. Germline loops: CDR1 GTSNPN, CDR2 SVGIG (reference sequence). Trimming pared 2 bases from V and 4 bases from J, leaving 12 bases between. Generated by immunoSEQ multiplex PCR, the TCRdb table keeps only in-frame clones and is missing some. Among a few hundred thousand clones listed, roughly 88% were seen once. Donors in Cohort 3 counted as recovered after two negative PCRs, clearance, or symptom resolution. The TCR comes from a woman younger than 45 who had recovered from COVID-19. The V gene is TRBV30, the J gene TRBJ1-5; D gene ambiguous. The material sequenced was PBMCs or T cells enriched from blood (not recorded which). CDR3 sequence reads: CAWSPLDLNQPQHF. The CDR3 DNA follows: TGTGCCTGGAGTCCCCTCGACTTGAATCAGCCCCAGCATTTT.